This is a list of T cell receptor beta chains from one sample in a study of spatial heterogeneity in lung cancer. Each CDR3 protein is one row after TCRdb ran MiXCR on the 5' RACE reads. The sample carries just over 75,000 distinct CDR3 sequences, roughly 8% recorded once. The sequences come from PBMCs, collected at surgery. These receptors were taken from a male donor with early-stage non-small cell lung cancer. The CDR3 runs from the conserved cysteine through the conserved F or W. Clone size is not always given. Where it is, it says once, few, many or a class for expanded clones.

>TRBJ2-1|TRBV4-2|many
CASSQARTSVYNEQFF
>TRBJ2-7|TRBV5-1|many
CASTLASRGQGIHEQYF
>TRBJ2-3|TRBV6-5|-
CASSYLKGTGMLDTQYF
>TRBJ2-1|TRBV29-1|many
CSVRGDRRSNEQFF
>TRBJ1-5|TRBV7-2|few
CASSPIDTNQPQHF
>TRBJ1-6|TRBV18|few
CASSPWEGNSPLHF
>TRBJ2-5|TRBV12-5|few
CASGREGETQYF
>TRBJ2-7|TRBV9|-
CASSPNPYRHEQYF
>TRBJ2-3|TRBV29-1|-
CSVETGGTDTQYF
>TRBJ2-7|TRBV4-2|many
CASSQEGTSSYEQYF
>TRBJ2-3|TRBV5-4|many
CASSWADTQYF
>TRBJ2-2|TRBV7-9|few
CASSPRLHTGELFF
>TRBJ2-1|TRBV5-1|many
CASSFSTGGSNEQFF
>TRBJ2-7|TRBV19|few
CASSISGTGTYEQYF
>TRBJ2-7|TRBV4-1|many
CASSQGRGAGREQYF
>TRBJ2-2|TRBV7-2|many
CASSFRTVTGELFF
>TRBJ1-1|TRBV2|many
CASSVQLGIGSNEAFF
>TRBJ2-7|TRBV5-1|-
CASSLGLAGNYEQYF
>TRBJ2-1|TRBV11-2|many
CASSPLDRGYNEQFF
>TRBJ1-1|TRBV5-1|many
CASSGQGGDTEAFF
>TRBJ2-2|TRBV27|medium-sized
CASTGHNTGELFF
>TRBJ2-2|TRBV11-3|-
CASSPRETGELFF
>TRBJ1-3|TRBV10-3|many
CAISATKDIAGTYFGNTIYF
>TRBJ2-1|TRBV7-3|many
CASSPILGQGSNEQFF
>TRBJ2-1|TRBV10-3|few
CAISDDRTNEQFF
>TRBJ2-3|TRBV20-1|-
CSARDSTGGPGDTQYF
>TRBJ1-1|TRBV18|-
CASSPISGQTNTEAFF
>TRBJ1-1|TRBV5-4|few
CASSFPGQGGKNEAFF
>TRBJ2-2|TRBV29-1|medium-sized
CSVYGGRAGELFF
>TRBJ2-7|TRBV30|-
CAWNRETYEQYF
>TRBJ2-4|TRBV4-1|medium-sized
CASSSLTGENIQYF
>TRBJ2-1|TRBV6-6|-
CASSYYQGVGEQFF
>TRBJ2-7|TRBV6-6|many
CASSESGQFYEQYF
>TRBJ2-1|TRBV19|many
CASSIAPWASGRGGNEQFF
>TRBJ2-7|TRBV10-3|many
CAISGVQRGQYF
>TRBJ1-5|TRBV23-1|many
CASSQSWNHGEPQHF
>TRBJ2-7|TRBV10-3|many
CAINRGQGSDEQYF
>TRBJ2-7|TRBV19|many
CASSRWGSGAYEQYF
>TRBJ2-5|TRBV6-2/TRBV6-3|few
CASSPRIAQETQYF
>TRBJ2-5|TRBV5-4|many
CASSSPGLARETQYF